This T cell receptor beta chain was sequenced for a study of chemoradiotherapy in HPV16-positive cancers. Study context: Candidate HPV-specific clones and shared TCR motifs came from a couple of HPV16-positive patients.

Overall study results and limits: The functional HPV-specific definition rests on just a couple of HPV16-positive patients. Candidate HPV-specific clones and E7-related TCR motifs grew in tumor during treatment. HPV-responsive T-cell expansion during chemoradiotherapy was linked to improved recurrence-free survival in HPV16-positive patients.

A note on this clone: Antigen specificity is unknown.

TCRdb keeps only in-frame clones here, not all; method: immunoSEQ multiplex PCR. The sample has 9,500 or so clones, over 60% seen once. Trimming removed 6 bases from V and 2 bases from J, with 12 bases in between. The CDR3 spans 14 residues. Germline loops: CDR1 MNHEY, CDR2 SVGAGI. The chain joins TRBV6-5 to TRBJ2-3; weak D call: TRBD2 (5 bases). The TCR comes from a human donor with HPV-associated anogenital cancer. Sample: tumor tissue, taken from a patient who underwent chemoradiotherapy. In DNA, the CDR3 is TGTGCCAGCAGAAACGGGGTCCCCACAGATACGCAGTATTTT. It specifies CASRNGVPTDTQYF.